This entry lists 30 T cell receptor beta chains sequenced from one sample in a study of T-cell memory formation after mild COVID-19 (dated by TCRdb to the early 2020s). Library construction relied on 5' RACE. The sequencer was an Illumina NovaSeq 6000. Starting from the raw public reads, TCRdb applied fastp trimming at Q25, assembled clones with MiXCR and retained in-frame beta chains. Under each unique CDR3 protein, matching rows form one entry showing the most common genes and DNA. Present in this sample are 260,000 or so distinct CDR3 sequences, approximately 15% of which were seen just once. Together, the top ten hold 22% of the sample. The sample comprised PBMCs or a T cell subset sorted from them (not recorded which). The receptors were sampled from a man younger than 35 who had mild COVID-19 (a few samples of this study predate the infection). The sample titles of this study are shuffled in the database, so cell type and time point are left out; the donor was told from shared clones.

This clonotype was found a few times. This chain joins TRBV7-9 and TRBJ1-2, with TRBD1 as a possible D gene (5 bases). CDR3 length: 16 amino acids. The V and J ends lost 5 bases and 3 bases respectively, with 19 bases between them. Germline CDR1 reads SEHNR; CDR2 reads FQNEAQ (reference sequence). CDR3 in DNA: TGTGCCAGCAGCCTCATGTACTCAGGGTTGGACTATGGCTACACCTTC. Its protein is CASSLMYSGLDYGYTF.

This clonotype was seen a few times. The chain carries TRBV15 and TRBJ2-1; D is unresolved. Trimming cost V 1 base and J 6 bases, with 4 bases left between them. Germline values: CDR1 LNHNV, CDR2 YYDKDF (reference sequence). The CDR3 is made up of 12 amino acids. This chain's CDR3 is CATSRVANEQFF. The CDR3 DNA reads TGTGCCACCAGCAGAGTGGCCAATGAGCAGTTCTTC.

This clonotype was observed a few times. In DNA form, the CDR3 reads TGTGCCAGCAGCGTAGTCTGGGGGGGGAACGAGCAGTACGTC. It specifies CASSVVWGGNEQYV. V is TRBV9 and J is TRBJ2-7, with 7 bases aligning to TRBD2. CDR3 size: 14 residues. Germline V gene lookup returns CDR1 SGDLS and CDR2 YYNGEE. The ends lost 0 bases at V and 5 bases at J; junction bases unmatched: 5.

This clonotype was counted between two and nine times. This chain links TRBV9 with TRBJ2-3, with D perhaps TRBD2 (6 bases). The CDR3 consists of 14 residues. The V end lost 3 bases, the J end lost 2 bases, and 10 bases lay between the germline ends. Germline CDR1 reads SGDLS; CDR2 reads YYNGEE. The CDR3 loop reads CASSGDSHTDTQYF. DNA of the CDR3: TGTGCCAGCAGCGGGGACTCCCACACAGATACGCAGTATTTT.

This clonotype was detected a few times. The rearrangement uses TRBV2 and TRBJ1-5; weak D call: TRBD1 (6 bases). Germline V lookup: CDR1 SNHLY, CDR2 FYNNEI. This CDR3 contains 18 residues. Trimming pared 1 base from V and 4 bases from J, leaving 20 bases between. CDR3 DNA sequence: TGTGCCAGCAGTGAAGTCGGTACAGGGAAGAGTCTGAATCAGCCCCAGCATTTT. As protein: CASSEVGTGKSLNQPQHF.

The chain has TRBV7-2 and TRBJ2-3; 9 bases fit TRBD2. The CDR3 consists of 15 residues. The V gene end was trimmed by 3 bases and the J gene end by 7 bases; junction bases not matched to a gene: 8. Germline values: CDR1 SGHTA, CDR2 FQGNSA. The CDR3: CASSFGLAGGNTQYF. The CDR3 DNA sequence: TGTGCCAGCAGCTTTGGCTTGGCGGGGGGGAATACGCAGTATTTT. Based on the CDR3 plus reference TRBV7-2 and TRBJ2-3, the full variable domain is GAGVSQSPSNKVTEKGKDVELRCDPISGHTALYWYRQSLGQGLEFLIYFQGNSAPDKSGLPSDRFSAERTGGSVSTLTIQRTQQEDSAVYLCASSFGLAGGNTQYFGPGTRLTVL.

The chain combines TRBV20-1 with TRBJ2-6, with no clear D. V lost 6 bases and J lost 0, with 12 bases in between. Germline CDR1 DFQATT, CDR2 SNEGSKA (reference sequence). This CDR3 is 15 amino acids long. CDR3 protein: CSAYEWISGANVLTF. For the CDR3, the DNA is TGCAGTGCCTATGAATGGATCTCTGGGGCCAACGTCCTGACTTTC.

The chain combines TRBV24-1 with TRBJ1-5, with 9 bases that match TRBD1. The CDR3 runs to 16 residues. Germline V gene lookup returns CDR1 KGHDR and CDR2 SFDVKD. V lost 4 bases to trimming and J lost 3 bases; unmatched junction nucleotides: 6. CDR3 sequence reads: CATSDLTGGPNQPQHF. CDR3 nucleotide sequence: TGTGCCACCAGTGACCTGACAGGGGGGCCCAATCAGCCCCAGCATTTT.

This clonotype was seen many times. The chain has TRBV3-1 and TRBJ1-2, with D possibly matching TRBD1 (6 bases). CDR1 is LGHDT and CDR2 is YNNKEL in the germline V gene (reference sequence). The ends were cut back, 4 bases at V and 4 bases at J, with 13 bases in the middle. The length of the CDR3 is 14 residues. The CDR3 bases are TGTGCCAGCAGCCCACAGGGTTCCCTCTATGGCTACACCTTC. It encodes CASSPQGSLYGYTF.

The gene calls are TRBV27 and TRBJ1-5; no clear D gene. Germline CDR1 is MNHEY and CDR2 is SMNVEV (reference sequence). The CDR3 has 14 residues. V lost 2 bases and J lost 6, with 11 bases in between. The CDR3 nucleotides read TGTGCCAGCAGTTTAGCTGGGTCTAGTCAGCCCCAGCATTTT. The encoded protein is CASSLAGSSQPQHF.

The V call is TRBV5-6, the J call TRBJ2-5, with TRBD2 matching 8 bases. The CDR3 runs to 16 residues. V shed 4 bases and J 5 bases; nucleotides not matched to a gene: 13. The germline CDR1 and CDR2 sequences are SGHDT and YYEEEE. DNA for the CDR3: TGTGCCAGCAGCGGAGGGGGACTAGTTTTAGGGGAGACCCAGTACTTC. Translation gives CASSGGGLVLGETQYF.

This clonotype was found a few times. This chain joins TRBV6-5 and TRBJ1-1, with a weak D call TRBD1 (5 bases). Per the germline V gene, CDR1 is MNHEY and CDR2 is SVGAGI. There are 15 residues in the CDR3. The V and J ends lost 2 bases and 5 bases respectively, with 15 bases between them. For the CDR3, the DNA is TGTGCCAGCAGTTACGATGGGACTCCTGTGACTGAAGCTTTCTTT. It yields the protein CASSYDGTPVTEAFF.

V gene TRBV28 combines with J gene TRBJ2-2; D unresolved. The germline V and J ends were trimmed by 3 bases and 6 bases, with 8 bases remaining between them. There are 13 residues in the CDR3. Germline V CDR1 and CDR2: MDHEN, SYDVKM. CDR3 in DNA: TGTGCCAGCAGTTTTATGGCTGCCGGGGAGCTGTTTTTT. It is translated as CASSFMAAGELFF.

V usage is TRBV29-1 and J usage is TRBJ2-2; 8 positions agree with TRBD1. Germline lookup yields CDR1 SQVTM and CDR2 ANQGSEA. The CDR3 is 16 amino acids. After removal of 1 base from V and 4 bases from J, the junction contained 8 bases not matched to a gene. In DNA, the CDR3 is TGCAGCGTTGAAGGGTGGGGACAGGTGGCCACCGGGGAGCTGTTTTTT. Protein product: CSVEGWGQVATGELFF.

This clonotype was seen a handful of times. The rearrangement joins TRBV12-3 or TRBV12-4 to TRBJ1-5; D not certain. The CDR3 covers 15 residues. Trimming took 1 base from V and 3 from J, leaving 10 bases between them. CDR3 loop: CASSLGAQFNQPQHF. The CDR3 DNA sequence: TGTGCCAGCAGTTTAGGTGCTCAGTTCAATCAGCCCCAGCATTTT.

This clonotype has more than one count but fewer than ten. The chain combines TRBV7-2 with TRBJ1-2; TRBD1 aligns across 7 bases. The V and J ends lost 5 bases and 2 bases, in that order; junction bases with no gene match: 14. The germline V gene has CDR1 SGHTA and CDR2 FQGNSA. This CDR3 has 17 amino acids. DNA of the CDR3: TGTGCCAGCAGCCCCCAAGGGGGCAAACAGGGAAACTATGGCTACACCTTC. Protein product: CASSPQGGKQGNYGYTF.

This chain connects TRBV4-1 to TRBJ1-5; D remains unclear. The germline V gene has CDR1 MGHRA and CDR2 YSYEKL. Trimming pared 3 bases from V and 6 bases from J, leaving 9 bases between. CDR3 length: 13 residues. Here the CDR3 reads CASSHPGSQPQHF. In DNA, the CDR3 is TGCGCCAGCAGCCATCCCGGGAGTCAGCCCCAGCATTTT.

In its sample, this clonotype was seen a few times. This rearrangement joins TRBV5-1 to TRBJ2-7; 12 bases are a match to TRBD1. Per germline, CDR1 SGHRS and CDR2 YFSETQ. J gave up 9 bases and V 0 bases, and 7 bases lay outside the gene matches. The CDR3 covers 15 residues. This chain's CDR3 is CASSLVGQGASPQYV. The CDR3 bases are TGCGCCAGCAGCTTGGTGGGACAGGGGGCTTCCCCGCAGTACGTC.

The rearrangement joins TRBV9 to TRBJ1-1; D remains unclear. Germline values: CDR1 SGDLS, CDR2 YYNGEE. There are 13 residues in the CDR3. The V end lost 7 bases, the J end lost 1 base, and 11 bases lay between the germline ends. CDR3 sequence reads: CASGRQQNTEAFF. The CDR3 nucleotides are TGTGCCAGCGGACGTCAGCAGAACACTGAAGCTTTCTTT.

Note on this clonotype: A read error may explain this, as a much larger clone is one base away. V is TRBV7-9 and J is TRBJ2-2, with unresolved D. V lost 5 bases and J lost 1, with 2 bases in between. Germline V CDR1 and CDR2: SEHNR, FQNEAQ (reference sequence). The length of the CDR3 is 12 residues. The CDR3 nucleotides are TGTGCCAGCAGCATGAACACCGGGGAGCTGTTTTTT. Its protein is CASSMNTGELFF.

The rearrangement uses TRBV3-1 and TRBJ1-1, with no clear D. The germline gives CDR1 LGHDT, CDR2 YNNKEL (reference sequence). Trimming shortened V by 0 bases and J by 5 bases, and 10 bases separated the two germline ends. CDR3 length: 14 amino acids. The CDR3 loop is CASSQERGWTEAFF. CDR3 nucleotide sequence: TGTGCCAGCAGCCAAGAACGAGGTTGGACTGAAGCTTTCTTT.

The chain recombines TRBV7-9 with TRBJ2-1; no firm D call. Trimming shortened V by 0 bases and J by 7 bases, and 7 bases separated the two germline ends. CDR1 and CDR2 from the germline V gene are SEHNR and FQNEAQ (reference sequence). This CDR3 is 13 amino acids long. As DNA, the CDR3 is TGTGCCAGCAGCTTAGCGCCCCCTAATGAGCAGTTCTTC. It encodes CASSLAPPNEQFF.

V and J are TRBV12-3 or TRBV12-4 and TRBJ2-3; 10 bases are shared with TRBD2. J lost 3 bases, V lost 6 bases, and 9 bases had no gene match. There are 16 residues in the CDR3. The DNA of the CDR3 is TGTGCCAGCAGAGAAAGGAGCGGGGGGGTTACAGATACGCAGTATTTT. This codes for CASRERSGGVTDTQYF.

The chain recombines TRBV12-3 or TRBV12-4 with TRBJ1-4; a possible D gene is TRBD1 (5 bases). The CDR3 spans 12 residues. V was cut by 11 bases and J by 5 bases, with 12 bases left in between. The CDR3 nucleotides read TGTGCCGTACGACAGTCAAATGAAAAACTGTTTTTT. It is translated as CAVRQSNEKLFF.

The rearrangement links TRBV6-2 or TRBV6-3 to TRBJ1-5, with 9 nucleotides matching TRBD1. After removal of 4 bases from V and 7 bases from J, the junction contained 14 bases not matched to a gene. The CDR3 consists of 17 residues. Germline V CDR1 and CDR2: MNHEY, SVGEGT. DNA for the CDR3: TGTGCCAGCAGTTTGAACCTCGGACAGGGGCACGGGCAGCCCCAGCATTTT. This codes for CASSLNLGQGHGQPQHF.

The rearrangement uses TRBV10-3 and TRBJ1-2; TRBD1 agrees at 7 bases. J gave up 0 bases and V 0 bases, and 4 bases lay outside the gene matches. Germline CDR1 reads ENHRY; CDR2 reads SYGVKD. This CDR3 is 16 amino acids long. Here the CDR3 reads CAISESGQAANYGYTF. The CDR3 DNA reads as TGTGCCATCAGTGAGTCCGGACAGGCCGCTAACTATGGCTACACCTTC.

This clonotype has only a few counts. This chain joins TRBV7-2 and TRBJ1-1; no firm D call. In germline, CDR1 is SGHTA, CDR2 FQGNSA. Between the trimmed V and J ends, which lost 2 bases and 4 bases, there was a span of 8 bases. The CDR3 consists of 13 residues. This chain's CDR3 is CASSLHDLTEAFF. The CDR3 region has the DNA TGTGCCAGCAGCTTACATGATCTCACTGAAGCTTTCTTT.

This clonotype has only a few counts. The rearrangement joins TRBV20-1 to TRBJ2-1; 9 nucleotides line up with TRBD1. V lost 4 bases to trimming and J lost 6 bases; unmatched junction nucleotides: 7. CDR3 length: 14 amino acids. Germline CDR1 and CDR2: DFQATT and SNEGSKA (reference sequence). The CDR3 bases are TGCAGTGCTACGACAGGGGGTGGAGGCAATGAGCAGTTCTTC. It yields the protein CSATTGGGGNEQFF.

This clonotype was counted between two and nine times. V gene TRBV7-2 combines with J gene TRBJ2-7; D gene uncertain. V was trimmed by 1 base and J by 3 bases, leaving 7 bases between them. The CDR3 extends over 13 amino acids. Germline CDR1 reads SGHTA; CDR2 reads FQGNSA. The CDR3 loop is CASSLVWGYEQYV. The DNA for the CDR3 is TGTGCCAGCAGCTTAGTTTGGGGCTACGAGCAGTACGTC.

This clonotype appeared a single time. V usage is TRBV6-2 or TRBV6-3 and J usage is TRBJ2-7; D is perhaps TRBD2 (6 bases). The CDR3 runs 14 residues. Trimming shortened V by 4 bases and J by 6 bases, and 16 bases separated the two germline ends. In germline, CDR1 is MNHEY, CDR2 SVGEGT. The CDR3 coding sequence is TGTGCCAGCAGTTTGTGGGGGGAATTCGTCGAGCAGTACTTC. Translated, it gives CASSLWGEFVEQYF.